This paragraph reports one T cell receptor beta chain. The data were obtained in a study of T cell changes during pregnancy in multiple sclerosis. Libraries were prepared by immunoSEQ multiplex PCR; TCRdb keeps only in-frame clonotypes and omits some of them. Of about 38,000 clones detected, 90% appear once; the ten largest clones hold about 0.57%. CDR1 is SGHTA, CDR2 FQGNSA, per germline. The CDR3 runs to 17 residues. V shed 4 bases, J shed 5 bases, and the junction held 15 bases outside the gene matches. V is TRBV7-2 and J is TRBJ2-7, with 9 bases identical to TRBD2. The sample here was CD4+ T cells from peripheral blood mononuclear cells, taken in the second trimester of pregnancy. The clonotype comes from a female donor with multiple sclerosis, enrolled in a pregnancy study. The CDR3 DNA follows: TGTGCCAGCAGCTCACGAGGGGCGGGAGGGCCGTTTGACGAGCAGTACTTC. Protein product: CASSSRGAGGPFDEQYF. Combining the CDR3 with reference TRBV7-2 and TRBJ2-7 gives the whole variable domain GAGVSQSPSNKVTEKGKDVELRCDPISGHTALYWYRQSLGQGLEFLIYFQGNSAPDKSGLPSDRFSAERTGGSVSTLTIQRTQQEDSAVYLCASSSRGAGGPFDEQYFGPGTRLTVT.